These 28 T cell receptor beta chains share one sample of origin, sequenced in a study of T cells in Graves' hyperthyroidism and ophthalmopathy. TCR beta CDR3 region amplification was performed from RNA transcripts. In the first-round RT-PCR of the TCR CDR3, the HTBI primer set was used. TCRdb re-called the multiplex PCR reads with MiXCR, one entry per CDR3 protein. There are some 530,000 distinct CDR3 sequences in the sample; roughly 23% occur only once, and under 55% lies in the top ten. The source material was blood. These receptors were taken from a woman aged 70 to 79 with Graves' ophthalmopathy.

The J gene is TRBJ1-4, the V gene TRBV20-1; D perhaps matches TRBD1 (6 bases). Germline V gene lookup returns CDR1 DFQATT and CDR2 SNEGSKA (reference sequence). The CDR3 covers 14 residues. V lost 0 bases, J lost 4 bases, and 9 bases lay in between. The chain's CDR3 is CSARDGGGNEKLFF. As DNA, the CDR3 is TGCAGTGCTAGAGATGGGGGCGGTAATGAAAAACTGTTTTTT.

This clonotype was seen a single time. The germline gene is not matched at one end of the junction; a read error may be the cause. The chain uses TRBV6-6 and TRBJ2-7; D remains ambiguous. Germline assignment: CDR1 MNHNY and CDR2 SVGAGI (reference sequence). The CDR3 runs 17 residues. The CDR3 sequence is CASSYSAGSSSSYKQYF. Here the CDR3 DNA reads TGTGCCAGCAGTTACTCCGCCGGGTCGTCAAGCTCCTACAAGCAGTACTTC.

The rearrangement links TRBV2 to TRBJ1-6; 8 bases are a match to TRBD1. CDR3 length: 16 residues. CDR1 and CDR2 from the germline V gene are SNHLY and FYNNEI. J lost 5 bases, V lost 7 bases, and 10 bases had no gene match. DNA for the CDR3: TGTGCCAGCACGGAGGACAGGGCGTTAAATAATTCACCCCTCCACTTT. Residues: CASTEDRALNNSPLHF.

This clonotype was recorded many times. V gene TRBV19 combines with J gene TRBJ1-1, with D possibly being TRBD1 (5 bases). The ends were cut back, 5 bases at V and 3 bases at J, with 10 bases in the middle. Per the germline V gene, CDR1 is LNHDA and CDR2 is SQIVND (reference sequence). This CDR3 contains 13 residues. CDR3 nucleotide sequence: TGTGCCAGTAGTCCCGGGGGTTACACTGAAGCTTTCTTT. Translated, it gives CASSPGGYTEAFF.

The CDR3 sequence is CAIRGDLANTEAFF. The CDR3 DNA sequence: TGTGCCATCAGGGGGGACTTAGCTAACACTGAAGCTTTCTTT. V and J are TRBV10-3 and TRBJ1-1; D might be TRBD1 (5 bases). The CDR3 consists of 14 residues. V gave up 6 bases and J gave up 2 bases, with 13 bases separating them. Per germline, CDR1 ENHRY and CDR2 SYGVKD.

This clonotype was picked up many times. The rearrangement links TRBV15 to TRBJ1-1, with 11 bases fitting TRBD1. Trimming cost V 2 bases and J 5 bases; bases outside gene matches: 7. CDR1 LNHNV and CDR2 YYDKDF come from the germline V gene (reference sequence). The CDR3 is made up of 16 amino acids. The DNA of the CDR3 is TGTGCCACCAGCAGAAAAGCCGGGACAGGGGGGACTGAAGCTTTCTTT. Protein product: CATSRKAGTGGTEAFF.

The rearrangement joins TRBV29-1 to TRBJ1-1, with TRBD1 identical over 7 bases. The CDR3 covers 17 residues. Germline V gene lookup returns CDR1 SQVTM and CDR2 ANQGSEA. Trimming at V came to 7 bases and at J to 1 base, leaving 18 bases not matched to a gene. The CDR3 DNA reads TGCAGCGCCGGGGGTTACAGGGGAGGCCATAGGAACACTGAAGCTTTCTTT. Its protein product is CSAGGYRGGHRNTEAFF.

This clonotype was seen repeatedly, ten times or more. V and J are TRBV28 and TRBJ1-5, with D possibly being TRBD1 (6 bases). Trimming removed 7 bases at V and 7 bases at J, with 17 bases between. CDR3 size: 14 residues. Germline CDR1 is MDHEN and CDR2 is SYDVKM. For the CDR3, the DNA is TGTGCCAGCAACATAGGGGGGGTCGGCCAGCCCCAGCATTTT. Its translation: CASNIGGVGQPQHF. Supplemented by reference TRBV28 and TRBJ1-5, the full variable domain reads DVKVTQSSRYLVKRTGEKVFLECVQDMDHENMFWYRQDPGLGLRLIYFSYDVKMKEKGDIPEGYSVSREKKERFSLILESASTNQTSMYLCASNIGGVGQPQHFGDGTRLSIL.

This clonotype was recorded many times. V is TRBV7-8 and J is TRBJ2-7, with 7 bases lining up with TRBD1. The J segment lost 2 bases and the V segment lost 6 bases, leaving 10 bases of the junction unmatched. This CDR3 region has 15 residues. Germline CDR1 is SGHVS and CDR2 is FQNEAQ. CDR3 protein: CASRRSDRAPYEQYF. The DNA of the CDR3 is TGTGCCAGCAGGCGAAGTGACAGGGCACCCTACGAGCAGTACTTC.

V usage is TRBV15 and J usage is TRBJ2-3, with 7 bases fitting TRBD2. The CDR3 covers 13 residues. J was trimmed by 3 bases and V by 4 bases; bases with no gene match: 1. Germline V CDR1 and CDR2: LNHNV, YYDKDF (reference sequence). The CDR3 here is CATSTGGTDTQYF. In nucleotides, the CDR3 is TGTGCCACCAGCACCGGGGGGACAGATACGCAGTATTTT.

Ten or more counts support this clonotype. The chain has TRBV7-2 and TRBJ2-5; 10 bases are shared with TRBD2. The CDR3 is made up of 15 amino acids. Germline V gives CDR1 SGHTA, CDR2 FQGNSA. Trimming cost V 5 bases and J 5 bases; bases outside gene matches: 8. CDR3 DNA sequence: TGTGCCAGCAGCCCCCTAGCGGGAGTATGGGAGACCCAGTACTTC. The encoded protein is CASSPLAGVWETQYF.

This clonotype was seen a handful of times. The chain employs TRBV6-1 and TRBJ1-6; D remains unclear. The germline gives CDR1 MNHNS, CDR2 SASEGT. The CDR3 is 14 residues long. V lost 5 bases, J lost 13 bases, and 18 bases lay in between. The CDR3, as DNA: TGTGCCAGCAGTTATATCGGAGAAGGCTCGCCCCTCCACTTT. Translated, it gives CASSYIGEGSPLHF.

This clonotype occurred a few times. Mismatch with germline at one junction end may stem from a read error. V and J are TRBV7-2 and TRBJ2-1; tentatively, D is TRBD1 (5 bases). This CDR3 region has 15 residues. The germline CDR1 and CDR2 sequences are SGHTA and FQGNSA. This chain's CDR3 is CASSLTGSSHNEQFF. CDR3 DNA sequence: TGTGCCAGCAGCTTAACAGGTAGCTCCCACAATGAGCAGTTCTTC.

This clonotype was counted ten times or more. The chain uses TRBV27 and TRBJ1-2; possible D gene TRBD1, 6 bases. The CDR3 is made up of 15 amino acids. Trimming took off 6 bases at V and 1 base at J, with 15 bases between the two ends. Germline V lookup: CDR1 MNHEY, CDR2 SMNVEV (reference sequence). The CDR3 DNA is TGTGCCAGCAGACACCCAAGGGGGTTTAACTATGGCTACACCTTC. Protein sequence: CASRHPRGFNYGYTF.

This clonotype was found a few times. The chain links TRBV29-1 to TRBJ2-6, with 7 bases fitting TRBD1. The CDR3 consists of 16 residues. The germline V gene has CDR1 SQVTM and CDR2 ANQGSEA. V lost 5 bases, J lost 0 bases, and 7 bases stayed unmatched. CDR3 sequence: CSVLGQAISGANVLTF. Here the CDR3 DNA reads TGCAGCGTTCTAGGACAGGCAATCTCTGGGGCCAACGTCCTGACTTTC.

This clonotype came up many times. This chain joins TRBV12-3 or TRBV12-4 and TRBJ1-2, with D perhaps TRBD1 (5 bases). CDR3 length: 15 residues. V lost 5 bases and J lost 1, with 14 bases in between. Here the CDR3 DNA reads TGTGCCAGCAGTCCCCCGGGGAGGGGTAACTATGGCTACACCTTC. Translation: CASSPPGRGNYGYTF.

CDR3 loop: CASSPPGQGLSGYTF. DNA of the CDR3: TGCGCCAGCAGCCCCCCGGGACAGGGACTGTCGGGCTACACCTTC. The V and J genes are TRBV5-1 and TRBJ1-2, with 9 bases identical to TRBD1. The CDR3 spans 15 residues. CDR1 and CDR2 from the germline V gene are SGHRS and YFSETQ. J gave up 8 bases and V 4 bases, and 12 bases lay outside the gene matches.

At least ten counts were recorded for this clonotype. V usage is TRBV27 and J usage is TRBJ1-1, with 8 nucleotides matching TRBD1. The V and J ends lost 6 bases and 6 bases, in that order; junction bases with no gene match: 9. Per the germline V gene, CDR1 is MNHEY and CDR2 is SMNVEV (reference sequence). The CDR3 runs 14 residues. CDR3 DNA sequence: TGTGCCAGCAGACCGAGACAGGGGAGTGCTGAAGCTTTCTTT. Encoded protein: CASRPRQGSAEAFF.

This clonotype appeared a single time. CDR3 residues: CASSLGIGNSPLHF. CDR3 in DNA: TGTGCCAGCAGCCTAGGGATTGGGAATTCACCCCTCCACTTT. This chain joins TRBV7-3 and TRBJ1-6, with D unresolved. Germline V gene data show CDR1 as SGHTA and CDR2 as FQGTGA. This CDR3 has 14 residues. Trimming left V 5 bases short and J 7 bases short, with 12 bases between. Full variable domain (rest looked up from reference TRBV7-3 and TRBJ1-6): GAGVSQTPSNKVTEKGKYVELRCDPISGHTALYWYRQSLGQGPEFLIYFQGTGAADDSGLPNDRFFAVRPEGSVSTLKIQRTERGDSAVYLCASSLGIGNSPLHFGNGTRLTVT.

This clonotype turned up a few times. In DNA form, the CDR3 reads TGTGCCTGGAGTGAGGTCCAGACCCAGTACTTC. Encoded protein: CAWSEVQTQYF. The chain is built from TRBV30 and TRBJ2-5, with D unresolved. Germline assignment: CDR1 GTSNPN and CDR2 SVGIG (reference sequence). This CDR3 has 11 amino acids. V lost 1 base to trimming and J lost 6 bases, with 6 bases between them.

This rearrangement joins TRBV4-1 to TRBJ1-1, with a tentative D call TRBD1 (5 bases). The V end was cut by 8 bases, the J end by 5 bases, with 15 bases between. The CDR3 extends over 13 amino acids. Per germline, CDR1 MGHRA and CDR2 YSYEKL. The CDR3 loop reads CASGGGVPTEAFF. CDR3 nucleotide sequence: TGCGCCAGCGGGGGGGGGGTCCCGACTGAAGCTTTCTTT.

This clonotype appeared a few times. The V and J genes are TRBV6-2 or TRBV6-3 and TRBJ1-3; D gene unclear. CDR1 MNHEY and CDR2 SVGEGT come from the germline V gene. The length of the CDR3 is 15 residues. V was cut by 0 bases and J by 3 bases, with 9 bases left in between. The CDR3 is CASSYSYRDGNTIYF. The CDR3 DNA reads as TGTGCCAGCAGTTACTCGTACAGAGATGGAAACACCATATATTTT.

This clonotype was recorded only once. A read error may be the cause here, since a much bigger clone is one base away. The V call is TRBV20-1, the J call TRBJ1-1, with D possibly matching TRBD1 (5 bases). The CDR3 runs 13 residues. Germline CDR1 and CDR2: DFQATT and SNEGSKA (reference sequence). V was cut by 2 bases and J by 5 bases, with 12 bases left in between. The CDR3 reads CSARRRGTTEAFF. CDR3 DNA sequence: TGCAGTGCTAGAAGGAGGGGAACGACTGAAGCTTTCTTT.

This clonotype was found a few times. V and J are TRBV15 and TRBJ2-7, with D possibly being TRBD1 or TRBD2 (5 bases each). Per the germline V gene, CDR1 is LNHNV and CDR2 is YYDKDF (reference sequence). V was pared by 0 bases and J by 3 bases, with 15 bases between. The CDR3 is 16 residues long. CDR3 coding DNA: TGTGCCACCAGCAGAGATAGGGGAAGTCGGGGCTACGAGCAGTACTTC. It codes for CATSRDRGSRGYEQYF.

CDR3 nucleotides: TGTGCCAGTAGTTCCCGGACTAGCGGAGGTACCCCCCAGTTCTTC. Residues: CASSSRTSGGTPQFF. This chain connects TRBV19 to TRBJ2-1; 10 nucleotides line up with TRBD2. CDR1 is LNHDA, CDR2 SQIVND, per germline (reference sequence). Trimming cost V 5 bases and J 13 bases; bases outside gene matches: 14. CDR3 length: 15 residues.

In its sample, this clonotype was seen a few times. The chain is built from TRBV7-2 and TRBJ2-3; D is tentatively TRBD1 or TRBD2 (5 bases each). There are 13 residues in the CDR3. V dropped 5 bases and J dropped 2 bases, with 8 bases sitting between them. Germline V lookup: CDR1 SGHTA, CDR2 FQGNSA. The chain's CDR3 is CASSVGTTDTQYF. The CDR3 nucleotides read TGTGCCAGCAGCGTAGGGACCACAGATACGCAGTATTTT.

This clonotype turned up a few times. The CDR3 loop is CASSRQVTNQPQHF. The CDR3 region has the DNA TGTGCCAGCAGCAGACAGGTAACTAATCAGCCCCAGCATTTT. The chain couples TRBV2 to TRBJ1-5; D might be TRBD1 (6 bases). The CDR3 is 14 amino acids. The V end lost 6 bases, the J end lost 4 bases, and 13 bases lay between the germline ends. Germline V gene sequence: CDR1 SNHLY, CDR2 FYNNEI.

The table lists this clonotype with a few counts. The gene calls are TRBV7-9 and TRBJ2-1, with 16 bases that match TRBD2. This CDR3 has 16 residues. The trim removed 5 bases at V and 3 bases at J, leaving 1 base unmatched. CDR1 is SEHNR, CDR2 FQNEAQ, per germline (reference sequence). The CDR3 loop is CASSGTSGRDYNEQFF. Written as DNA, the CDR3 is TGTGCCAGCAGCGGGACTAGCGGGAGGGACTACAATGAGCAGTTCTTC.